The T cell receptor (beta chain) described here comes from a study of blood T cell repertoires in COVID-19. Overall study context: Samples taken during acute and convalescent COVID-19 were collected in the United States, Italy and Spain.

Enrolled through a virtual design, the participants were between 18 and 89 years of age and came from 24 US areas. Cohort placement rested on clinical history that participants reported themselves. The authors' processing: Reference gene primers were amplified, and this amplification served to estimate nucleated cell counts. The repertoire was sequenced with immunoSEQ multiplex PCR; TCRdb's copy has only in-frame clones and lacks some. V, J and clone size are those of that table, while D and trimming were read from the DNA. The data contain some 130,000 clones, approximately 78% of them singletons. V lost 3 bases and J lost 6; bases outside the gene matches: 6. The CDR3 is 14 residues long. CDR1 SGHDT and CDR2 YYEEEE come from the germline V gene.

This sequence originates from a woman aged 50 to 60 who had recovered from COVID-19. Sequenced sample: PBMCs or T cells enriched from blood (not recorded which). J is TRBJ2-3 and V is TRBV5-6; 8 bases are shared with TRBD1. CDR3 protein: CASSSGQDSDTQYF. DNA of the CDR3: TGTGCCAGCAGCTCGGGACAGGATTCCGATACGCAGTATTTT.